Sequencing of this TCR beta chain was carried out in a study of T cells in Graves' hyperthyroidism and ophthalmopathy. The CDR3 has 16 residues. Germline assignment: CDR1 SGHDT and CDR2 YYEEEE. V lost 4 bases, J lost 6 bases, and 23 bases lay in between. Fresh peripheral blood, 10 ml, yielded the PBMCs. This clonotype was counted between two and nine times. RNA transcripts were the template for amplifying TCR beta CDR3 regions. The TCR CDR3 first-round RT-PCR relied on the HTBI primer set. TCRdb analysed the multiplex PCR reads with MiXCR anew, one entry per CDR3 protein. The table has around 600,000 distinct CDR3 sequences, 15% to 17% seen once.

V and J are TRBV5-6 and TRBJ2-7, with D perhaps TRBD2 (6 bases). The sequence was collected from a woman aged 25 to 39 with Graves' hyperthyroidism. The sequenced material came from blood. CDR3 protein: CASSPGIIGTLTEQYF. In nucleotides, the CDR3 is TGTGCCAGCAGCCCGGGGATTATCGGGACTTTGACCGAGCAGTACTTC.